The 2 T cell receptor beta chains below were found in one sample sequenced in a study of T cells in Graves' hyperthyroidism and ophthalmopathy. RNA transcripts were the template for amplifying TCR beta CDR3 regions. Primed by the HTBI set, a first-round RT-PCR was run on the TCR CDR3. TCRdb used MiXCR to reprocess the multiplex PCR reads, holding one entry per CDR3 protein. This sample has more than 650,000 distinct CDR3 sequences; around 15% occur once, and the top ten carry 10%. Sequencing input: blood. The receptors derive from a woman younger than 30 with Graves' hyperthyroidism.

This clonotype appeared many times. The chain uses TRBV7-2 and TRBJ2-2; tentatively, D is TRBD2 (5 bases). Trimming left V 3 bases short and J 2 bases short, with 10 bases between. CDR3 length: 15 amino acids. In germline, CDR1 is SGHTA, CDR2 FQGNSA. CDR3 in DNA: TGTGCCAGCAGCTTCGGGATCCGTAACACCGGGGAGCTGTTTTTT. Translating gives CASSFGIRNTGELFF.

The table lists this clonotype with many counts. The junction departs from the called germline gene at one end, perhaps through a read error. The rearrangement uses TRBV7-9 and TRBJ2-3, with D perhaps matching TRBD2 (5 bases). The CDR3 consists of 13 residues. Looked up from germline, CDR1 is SEHNR and CDR2 is FQNEAQ (reference sequence). As DNA, the CDR3 is TGTGCCACCAGCGCTTGGACTGGAAATACGCAGTATTTT. Encoded protein: CATSAWTGNTQYF.